The sequence of this TCR beta chain was determined in a study of early T cells in non-severe SARS-CoV-2 infection. Individual cDNA molecules were tagged with unique molecular identifiers, the study reported. TCRdb reprocessed the 5' RACE reads via MiXCR and lists one record per CDR3 protein. Of roughly 47,000 distinct CDR3 sequences listed, 20% to 25% are singletons. Germline CDR1 reads SNHLY; CDR2 reads FYNNEI. CDR3 length: 14 amino acids. Deletions cut 6 bases from V and 2 bases from J, with 14 bases between. J is TRBJ2-7 and V is TRBV2, with D tentatively TRBD1 or TRBD2 (5 bases each). This sample comprised whole blood, obtained at baseline. The source is an adult who was a healthcare worker with PCR-confirmed SARS-CoV-2 infection or an uninfected control (not recorded which). In nucleotides, the CDR3 is TGTGCCAGCAGCGCCCGGGACCGAGCCTACGAGCAGTACTTC. Its translation: CASSARDRAYEQYF. Full variable domain (rest looked up from reference TRBV2 and TRBJ2-7): EPEVTQTPSHQVTQMGQEVILRCVPISNHLYFYWYRQILGQKVEFLVSFYNNEISEKSEIFDDQFSVERPDGSNFTLKIRSTKLEDSAMYFCASSARDRAYEQYFGPGTRLTVT.